This is a list of T cell receptor beta chains from one sample in a study of CD8 T cells in ankylosing spondylitis. TCRdb re-called the 5' RACE reads through MiXCR, storing one row per CDR3 protein. Of 35,000 to 50,000 distinct CDR3 sequences in the sample, 11% were seen once. What was sequenced was blood, either unsorted or a sorted T cell fraction (not recorded which). The receptors were gathered from a male donor with ankylosing spondylitis or in good health (not recorded which). The CDR3 runs from the conserved cysteine through the conserved F or W. D genes are given only for firm matches. Where a row states a size, it is once, few, many or the class of an expanded clone; other rows omit it.

J gene | V gene | clone size | D gene | CDR3 protein | CDR3 DNA
TRBJ2-7 | TRBV4-2 | many | . | CASSPSDRSPYEQYF | TGTGCCAGCAGCCCCTCTGACAGGTCCCCCTACGAGCAGTACTTC
TRBJ1-2 | TRBV10-3 | many | . | CAIRALGLNGYTF | TGTGCCATCAGGGCGCTGGGTCTGAATGGCTACACCTTC
TRBJ2-3 | TRBV9 | many | TRBD2 | CASTPGRGSTDTQYF | TGTGCCAGCACCCCTGGGCGGGGGTCAACAGATACGCAGTATTTT
TRBJ2-4 | TRBV5-4 | many | . | CASSSQGWNIQYF | TGTGCCAGCAGCTCGCAGGGATGGAACATTCAGTACTTC
TRBJ2-1 | TRBV29-1 | . | TRBD2 | CSVVGGLAGAPIF | TGCAGCGTTGTCGGTGGACTAGCGGGGGCCCCAATCTTC
TRBJ2-2 | TRBV5-1 | many | TRBD1 | CASSPQGAGELFF | TGCGCCAGCAGCCCCCAGGGGGCCGGGGAGCTGTTTTTT
TRBJ1-2 | TRBV28 | many | TRBD1 | CASSGQGFVFGGYTF | TGTGCCAGCAGCGGACAGGGTTTTGTCTTTGGTGGCTACACCTTC
TRBJ2-3 | TRBV5-1 | many | . | CASSLGSGDTQYF | TGCGCCAGCAGCTTGGGTTCAGGAGATACGCAGTATTTT
TRBJ2-5 | TRBV12-3/TRBV12-4 | few | . | CASRPTGRETQYF | TGTGCCAGCAGACCTACAGGGCGAGAGACCCAGTACTTC
TRBJ2-5 | TRBV5-1 | many | TRBD2 | CASSIKTSGAQETQYF | TGCGCCAGCAGCATCAAGACTAGCGGGGCACAAGAGACCCAGTACTTC
TRBJ2-5 | TRBV12-3/TRBV12-4 | many | . | CASSFRETQYF | TGTGCCAGCAGTTTTCGCGAGACCCAGTACTTC
TRBJ1-2 | TRBV27 | many | . | CASSLSARISNYGYTF | TGTGCCAGCAGTTTATCGGCGCGAATCTCTAACTATGGCTACACCTTC
TRBJ1-5 | TRBV19 | few | . | CASSIMGGGSQPQHF | TGTGCCAGTAGTATAATGGGCGGAGGGAGTCAGCCCCAGCATTTT
TRBJ2-2 | TRBV11-2 | many | TRBD2 | CASSFSGGFAGELFF | TGTGCCAGCAGCTTTAGCGGGGGCTTCGCCGGGGAGCTGTTTTTT